The 21 T cell receptor beta chains below were found in one sample sequenced in a study of response to subunit inactivated influenza vaccine. TCRdb processed the RT-PCR reads anew with MiXCR; each CDR3 protein has one entry. In the table there are more than 600,000 distinct CDR3 sequences, 18% of which are singletons. Here the sequenced sample was PBMCs from blood, taken around 5 days after vaccination. These receptors were obtained from a man aged 45-65 years who received an inactivated influenza vaccine.

The chain links TRBV6-5 to TRBJ2-1; 10 positions agree with TRBD2. V gave up 0 bases and J gave up 6 bases; unmatched junction bases: 2. The CDR3 consists of 15 residues. Germline assignment: CDR1 MNHEY and CDR2 SVGAGI. The CDR3 DNA sequence: TGTGCCAGCAGTTACTCGCCTAGCGGGAGCAATGAGCAGTTCTTC. Amino acid sequence: CASSYSPSGSNEQFF.

In its sample, this clonotype was seen a few times. The chain recombines TRBV10-3 with TRBJ2-7; D ambiguous. Germline-derived CDR1 and CDR2 are ENHRY and SYGVKD. The CDR3 has 14 amino acids. V was clipped by 0 bases and J by 2 bases, with 8 bases between them. CDR3 in amino acids: CAISESTTAYEQYF. The CDR3 DNA reads TGTGCCATCAGTGAGTCAACCACGGCCTACGAGCAGTACTTC.

For the CDR3, the DNA is TGCGCCAGCAGCCAAGATAGGGGGCATTACAATGAGCAGTTCTTC. Protein product: CASSQDRGHYNEQFF. The V and J genes are TRBV4-1 and TRBJ2-1, with 7 bases matching TRBD1. The V and J ends lost 0 bases and 4 bases, in that order; junction bases with no gene match: 3. The CDR3 runs 15 residues. Germline-derived CDR1 and CDR2 are MGHRA and YSYEKL.

This clonotype was seen more than once but under ten times. The J gene is TRBJ2-7, the V gene TRBV4-1, with unresolved D. V lost 2 bases and J 5 bases, leaving 4 bases between the germline ends. This CDR3 contains 11 residues. Germline V gene data show CDR1 as MGHRA and CDR2 as YSYEKL. CDR3 in DNA: TGCGCCAGCAGCCAAAACGACGAGCAGTACTTC. Translation: CASSQNDEQYF.

This clonotype was observed a handful of times. The chain carries TRBV4-1 and TRBJ1-6, with a tentative D call TRBD1 (5 bases). V was shortened by 5 bases and J by 5 bases, with 22 bases between the two germline ends. The V gene's germline CDR1 is MGHRA and CDR2 YSYEKL. The CDR3 contains 18 residues. DNA for the CDR3: TGCGCCAGCAGCGAATTCGGGACCCAAAGCCGAAATAATTCACCCCTCCACTTT. Protein sequence: CASSEFGTQSRNNSPLHF.

The V gene is TRBV19, the J gene TRBJ2-7, with D perhaps matching TRBD1 (6 bases). The CDR3 has 15 residues. Trimming took 3 bases from V and 3 from J, leaving 15 bases between them. CDR1 and CDR2 (germline): LNHDA, SQIVND (reference sequence). CDR3 sequence reads: CASSIQSQGNYEQYF. The CDR3 DNA sequence: TGTGCCAGTAGTATCCAGTCACAGGGAAACTACGAGCAGTACTTC.

The V gene is TRBV12-3 or TRBV12-4, the J gene TRBJ2-2; no clear D gene. The V gene lost 6 bases and the J gene lost 8 bases, with 7 bases spanning the gap. CDR3 length equals 11 residues. The CDR3 sequence: CASRAGGELFF. The CDR3 DNA reads as TGTGCCAGCAGAGCCGGGGGGGAGCTGTTTTTT.

This clonotype appeared a few times. This chain links TRBV15 with TRBJ2-7, with D uncertain. Trimming stripped 0 bases from V and 2 bases from J, with 8 bases between. The CDR3 runs 14 residues. Germline values: CDR1 LNHNV, CDR2 YYDKDF (reference sequence). As DNA, the CDR3 is TGTGCCACCAGCAGAGATTACAAGGCCTACGAGCAGTACTTC. This sequence encodes CATSRDYKAYEQYF.

V gene TRBV20-1 combines with J gene TRBJ2-5; D gene ambiguous. The germline CDR1 and CDR2 sequences are DFQATT and SNEGSKA (reference sequence). V lost 2 bases to trimming and J lost 5 bases, with 3 bases between them. The CDR3 is 10 amino acids. Here the CDR3 reads CSARHETQYF. As DNA, the CDR3 is TGCAGTGCTAGACATGAGACCCAGTACTTC.

V is TRBV10-3 and J is TRBJ1-1, with D perhaps matching TRBD1 (5 bases). This CDR3 comprises 14 residues. The germline V gene has CDR1 ENHRY and CDR2 SYGVKD. Trimming stripped 6 bases from V and 4 bases from J, with 15 bases between. The CDR3 bases are TGTGCCATCAGGAACGGGACCCCATCCACTGAAGCTTTCTTT. Its protein product is CAIRNGTPSTEAFF.

The gene calls are TRBV6-1 and TRBJ1-2; 8 positions agree with TRBD1. The CDR3 consists of 14 residues. CDR1 and CDR2 from the germline V gene are MNHNS and SASEGT. J gave up 8 bases and V 7 bases, and 12 bases lay outside the gene matches. The CDR3 loop reads CASTRIGQGGGYTF. The CDR3 DNA sequence: TGTGCCAGCACTAGAATTGGACAGGGAGGAGGCTACACCTTC.

A note on this clonotype: An end of the junction does not agree with germline; a read error may underlie this. The chain uses TRBV11-1 and TRBJ2-1, with TRBD1 matching 10 bases. Per the germline V gene, CDR1 is SGHAT and CDR2 is FQDESV (reference sequence). The CDR3 totals 16 residues. The CDR3 reads CASILAGTGAYDEQFF. The CDR3 DNA reads TGTGCCAGCATCTTAGCCGGGACAGGGGCGTACGATGAGCAGTTCTTC.

This clonotype has just a few counts. The CDR3: CASSLLTGGRYNEQFF. In DNA, the CDR3 is TGTGCCAGCAGCCTTCTGACAGGGGGTCGCTACAATGAGCAGTTCTTC. The chain uses TRBV3-1 and TRBJ2-1; 9 bases line up with TRBD1. Unmatched junction bases numbered 7, after V lost 4 bases and J lost 3 bases. The CDR3 is 16 amino acids. Germline lookup yields CDR1 LGHDT and CDR2 YNNKEL (reference sequence).

The V gene is TRBV5-6, the J gene TRBJ2-5, with 7 nucleotides matching TRBD2. Germline trimming cut 4 bases from V and 7 bases from J; bases unmatched to any gene: 13. Germline V gene lookup returns CDR1 SGHDT and CDR2 YYEEEE. The CDR3 loop spans 15 amino acids. The CDR3 region is CASSPPGGSKSTQYF. DNA of the CDR3: TGTGCCAGCAGCCCCCCCGGGGGGTCCAAGTCGACCCAGTACTTC.

This clonotype appeared a few times. V is TRBV20-1 and J is TRBJ2-1; D is possibly TRBD2 (6 bases). Trimming shortened V by 6 bases and J by 5 bases, and 20 bases separated the two germline ends. The CDR3 sequence is 15 residues long. The V gene's germline CDR1 is DFQATT and CDR2 SNEGSKA (reference sequence). DNA of the CDR3: TGCAGTGCGTTAGACGTACGTAGCGGCCACAATGAGCAGTTCTTC. Amino acids: CSALDVRSGHNEQFF.

This CDR3 is CASRTPPGMNTGELFF. CDR3 DNA sequence: TGTGCCAGCAGAACCCCCCCCGGAATGAACACCGGGGAGCTGTTTTTT. The rearrangement joins TRBV6-1 to TRBJ2-2; D unclear. The CDR3 sequence is 16 residues long. Germline V gene data show CDR1 as MNHNS and CDR2 as SASEGT. Trimming cost V 6 bases and J 1 base, with 15 bases left between them.

Here the CDR3 reads CSVPGQGIGEQYF. The CDR3, as DNA: TGCAGCGTCCCGGGACAGGGAATAGGCGAGCAGTACTTC. The chain uses TRBV29-1 and TRBJ2-7, with 9 bases matching TRBD1. The CDR3 has 13 amino acids. Germline V lookup: CDR1 SQVTM, CDR2 ANQGSEA. The trim removed 6 bases at V and 6 bases at J, leaving 9 bases unmatched.

V gene TRBV20-1 combines with J gene TRBJ2-1; D possibly corresponds to TRBD2 (7 bases). Germline-derived CDR1 and CDR2 are DFQATT and SNEGSKA (reference sequence). V lost 3 bases, J lost 4 bases, and 10 bases lay in between. The CDR3 consists of 13 residues. The DNA of the CDR3 is TGCAGTGCTAGCGGGGGGCCATACAATGAGCAGTTCTTC. It codes for CSASGGPYNEQFF.

This clonotype was seen at least ten times. This chain links TRBV12-3 or TRBV12-4 with TRBJ2-7, with 7 bases lining up with TRBD2. CDR3 length: 14 residues. V shed 6 bases, J shed 3 bases, and the junction held 8 bases outside the gene matches. CDR3 loop: CASSPERDYYEQYF. CDR3 nucleotides: TGTGCCAGCAGCCCGGAGAGGGACTACTACGAGCAGTACTTC.

A few counts support this clonotype. V is TRBV6-2 or TRBV6-3 and J is TRBJ2-5; TRBD2 aligns across 7 bases. Trimming cost V 2 bases and J 12 bases; bases outside gene matches: 6. The CDR3 is made up of 12 amino acids. Germline V lookup: CDR1 MNHEY, CDR2 SVGEGT. The chain's CDR3 is CASSYVGTTKYF. CDR3 sequence (DNA): TGTGCCAGCAGTTACGTAGGGACTACCAAGTACTTC.

The CDR3 DNA sequence: TGTGCCAGCAGCGCCCGGACAGGGTTTGATGAGCAGTTCTTC. As protein: CASSARTGFDEQFF. This rearrangement joins TRBV7-9 to TRBJ2-1, with 8 bases that match TRBD1. This CDR3 region has 14 residues. Trimming at V came to 5 bases and at J to 8 bases, leaving 8 bases not matched to a gene. CDR1 and CDR2 (germline): SEHNR, FQNEAQ (reference sequence).